What follows are 30 T cell receptor beta chains derived from one specimen sequenced in a study of cytomegalovirus exposure and HLA in healthy donors. Use of 60 Vbeta and 13 Jbeta primers characterized the PCR. TCRdb's copy holds only in-frame clones and misses some; the assay was immunoSEQ multiplex PCR. The sample records 100,000 to 150,000 clones, roughly 83% being singletons. Sequenced material: PBMCs. These receptors were collected from a girl aged 2 to 9 in good health and CMV-seronegative.

This clone was observed once. The chain joins TRBV4-1 to TRBJ2-1; 9 bases fit TRBD2. Unmatched junction bases numbered 2, after V lost 4 bases and J lost 4 bases. Germline V gives CDR1 MGHRA, CDR2 YSYEKL. There are 14 residues in the CDR3. CDR3 nucleotide sequence: TGCGCCAGCAGCCCTAGCGGGACTTACAATGAGCAGTTCTTC. This codes for CASSPSGTYNEQFF.

The V call is TRBV2, the J call TRBJ1-5, with a weak D call TRBD1 (5 bases). The CDR3 length is 14 residues. Between the trimmed V and J ends, which lost 7 bases and 4 bases, there was a span of 14 bases. Germline V gene lookup returns CDR1 SNHLY and CDR2 FYNNEI. The DNA of the CDR3 is TGTGCCAGCAAGGTCGGGGGGGTGAATCAGCCCCAGCATTTT. This codes for CASKVGGVNQPQHF.

The DNA for the CDR3 is TGTGCCAGCAGTTACTCGAAGTTTCCGGAGGGGCAGTTCTTC. It is translated as CASSYSKFPEGQFF. The V call is TRBV6-8, the J call TRBJ2-1, with a possible D match to TRBD2 (6 bases). V lost 0 bases to trimming and J lost 12 bases, with 15 bases between them. The V gene's germline CDR1 is MNHGY and CDR2 SAAAGT. The CDR3 contains 14 residues.

With regard to this clone: Other DNA sequences of this sample code for an identical CDR3. The chain uses TRBV27 and TRBJ2-1, with D maybe TRBD2 (7 bases). Trimming left V 3 bases short and J 2 bases short, with 11 bases between. Germline CDR1 and CDR2: MNHEY and SMNVEV (reference sequence). CDR3 size: 15 residues. In DNA form, the CDR3 reads TGTGCCAGCAGTTTTTTAGGGGGGGCCTACAATGAGCAGTTCTTC. Amino acid sequence: CASSFLGGAYNEQFF.

The chain couples TRBV4-2 to TRBJ2-2; perhaps TRBD2 as D (6 bases). This CDR3 is built from 15 residues. Germline loops: CDR1 LGHNA, CDR2 YNFKEQ. V dropped 0 bases and J dropped 6 bases, with 11 bases sitting between them. The CDR3 DNA follows: TGTGCCAGCAGCCAAGATTACGCGGGATCCGGGGAGCTGTTTTTT. This gives the protein CASSQDYAGSGELFF.

The V and J genes are TRBV28 and TRBJ1-4; D gene uncertain. Germline values: CDR1 MDHEN, CDR2 SYDVKM. CDR3 length equals 16 residues. Trimming stripped 7 bases from V and 1 base from J, with 16 bases between. Written as DNA, the CDR3 is TGTGCCAGCACGGGGAGGGAGTCGGTAACTAATGAAAAACTGTTTTTT. Translated, it gives CASTGRESVTNEKLFF.

The chain has TRBV5-4 and TRBJ2-5, with 9 bases lining up with TRBD2. The germline V gene has CDR1 SGHNT and CDR2 YYREEE (reference sequence). The length of the CDR3 is 15 residues. J gave up 4 bases and V 0 bases, and 4 bases lay outside the gene matches. For the CDR3, the DNA is TGTGCCAGCAGCTTGGGACTAGCGGAAGGAGAGACCCAGTACTTC. Residues: CASSLGLAEGETQYF.

The chain is built from TRBV5-1 and TRBJ1-3; possibly TRBD1 for D (6 bases). Germline-derived CDR1 and CDR2 are SGHRS and YFSETQ. V gave up 0 bases and J gave up 4 bases, with 11 bases separating them. The CDR3 contains 15 residues. As DNA, the CDR3 is TGCGCCAGCAGCTTGGACGCAGGGGAAGGAAACACCATATATTTT. Residues: CASSLDAGEGNTIYF.

V gene TRBV9 combines with J gene TRBJ2-3, with 7 bases lining up with TRBD2. Germline CDR1 is SGDLS and CDR2 is YYNGEE. There are 14 residues in the CDR3. V shed 0 bases, J shed 5 bases, and the junction held 3 bases outside the gene matches. In DNA form, the CDR3 reads TGTGCCAGCAGCGTAGGGCGGGAGATAGATACGCAGTATTTT. Amino acid sequence: CASSVGREIDTQYF.

The genes are TRBV5-1 and TRBJ2-2; the D is unclear. In germline, CDR1 is SGHRS, CDR2 YFSETQ. Trimming took off 0 bases at V and 9 bases at J, with 9 bases between the two ends. The CDR3 is 13 residues long. The CDR3 spells CASSLVRGRELFF. The CDR3 DNA reads TGCGCCAGCAGCTTGGTGCGAGGCCGGGAGCTGTTTTTT.

The rearrangement joins TRBV19 to TRBJ2-1, with no clear D. V lost 7 bases and J 0 bases, leaving 10 bases between the germline ends. Germline CDR1 and CDR2: LNHDA and SQIVND (reference sequence). CDR3 length: 14 amino acids. DNA of the CDR3: TGTGCCAGTAACGCGCTGAGCTCCTACAATGAGCAGTTCTTC. This gives the protein CASNALSSYNEQFF.

This chain links TRBV4-3 with TRBJ2-1, with TRBD2 matching 9 bases. With 0 bases clipped from V and 8 bases from J, the junction kept 8 bases outside the gene matches. CDR1 is LGHNA, CDR2 YSLEER, per germline. This CDR3 contains 16 residues. The CDR3 is CASSQDLGGGVDEQFF. The CDR3 region has the DNA TGCGCCAGCAGCCAAGATCTAGGCGGGGGGGTGGATGAGCAGTTCTTC.

The genes are TRBV5-1 and TRBJ2-6; 7 nucleotides match TRBD1. The CDR3 covers 20 residues. V lost 1 base, J lost 0 bases, and 13 bases stayed unmatched. CDR1 is SGHRS, CDR2 YFSETQ, per germline. CDR3 sequence: CASSLSLDRTLSSGANVLTF. CDR3 nucleotides: TGCGCCAGCAGCTTGTCCTTGGACAGGACCCTTAGCTCTGGGGCCAACGTCCTGACTTTC.

The chain links TRBV28 to TRBJ1-5, with a possible D match to TRBD1 (5 bases). The CDR3 loop spans 14 amino acids. Trimming removed 2 bases from V and 5 bases from J, with 10 bases in between. Germline assignment: CDR1 MDHEN and CDR2 SYDVKM. The CDR3 sequence: CASSLEQDDQPQHF. CDR3 sequence (DNA): TGTGCCAGCAGTTTAGAACAGGACGATCAGCCCCAGCATTTT.

This clone was detected only once. The rearrangement joins TRBV7-3 to TRBJ1-4; 9 nucleotides agree with TRBD1. The CDR3 totals 17 residues. V gave up 1 base and J gave up 7 bases; unmatched junction bases: 10. CDR1 is SGHTA and CDR2 is FQGTGA in the germline V gene. Here the CDR3 DNA reads TGTGCCAGCAGCTTAAAAGGGACAGGGAAGATTTGTGAAAAACTGTTTTTT. Its protein is CASSLKGTGKICEKLFF.

CDR3 sequence reads: CASNLPGGAGISTDTQYF. The CDR3 DNA follows: TGTGCCAGCAATCTCCCCGGTGGGGCGGGGATAAGCACAGATACGCAGTATTTT. V is TRBV7-2 and J is TRBJ2-3; D possibly corresponds to TRBD2 (6 bases). Trimming took 7 bases from V and 0 from J, leaving 23 bases between them. Germline V gene data show CDR1 as SGHTA and CDR2 as FQGNSA. The CDR3 covers 18 residues.

This sequence joins TRBV16 and TRBJ2-7; D is unclear. CDR3 length: 13 residues. Deletions cut 2 bases from V and 4 bases from J, with 9 bases between. Germline V gene lookup returns CDR1 KGHSY and CDR2 FQNENV. CDR3 residues: CASSQTYVYEQYF. The DNA of the CDR3 is TGTGCCAGCAGCCAAACCTACGTTTACGAGCAGTACTTC.

The chain recombines TRBV7-9 with TRBJ2-7; D may be TRBD2 (6 bases). V was shortened by 5 bases and J by 5 bases, with 22 bases between the two germline ends. The CDR3 sequence is 16 residues long. CDR1 and CDR2 (germline): SEHNR, FQNEAQ (reference sequence). CDR3 amino acids: CASSPGRRVNLHEQYF. The CDR3 DNA follows: TGTGCCAGCAGCCCGGGGAGGAGGGTAAACCTCCACGAGCAGTACTTC.

The CDR3 DNA sequence: TGTGCCAGCAGCCCTCGGAGGGCACGGGGCTACACCTTC. Residues: CASSPRRARGYTF. This sequence joins TRBV5-6 and TRBJ1-2; D is ambiguous. With 4 bases removed from V and 8 bases from J, the gap between germline ends came to 15 bases. Germline CDR1 reads SGHDT; CDR2 reads YYEEEE. The CDR3 covers 13 residues.

The sample holds a few counts of this clone. The chain employs TRBV9 and TRBJ1-2; no reliable D call. Germline V CDR1 and CDR2: SGDLS, YYNGEE. Trimming took 4 bases from V and 3 from J, leaving 16 bases between them. The CDR3 runs to 15 residues. CDR3 nucleotides: TGTGCCAGCAGCACCCGGGCAAAGGGAGACTATGGCTACACCTTC. It is translated as CASSTRAKGDYGYTF. Full variable domain (remainder filled in from reference TRBV9 and TRBJ1-2): DSGVTQTPKHLITATGQRVTLRCSPRSGDLSVYWYQQSLDQGLQFLIQYYNGEERAKGNILERFSAQQFPDLHSELNLSSLELGDSALYFCASSTRAKGDYGYTFGSGTRLTVV.

The V gene is TRBV2, the J gene TRBJ2-2, with 13 bases that match TRBD2. CDR3 size: 14 residues. The V gene's germline CDR1 is SNHLY and CDR2 FYNNEI. V lost 8 bases to trimming and J lost 8 bases; unmatched junction nucleotides: 5. CDR3 sequence reads: CASGTSGARGELFF. In nucleotides, the CDR3 is TGTGCCAGCGGGACTAGCGGGGCCCGGGGGGAGCTGTTTTTT.

V is TRBV7-9 and J is TRBJ2-7, with D possibly TRBD2 on 6 matching bases. Trimming left V 5 bases short and J 3 bases short, with 14 bases between. Germline V gene lookup returns CDR1 SEHNR and CDR2 FQNEAQ (reference sequence). The CDR3 runs 14 residues. The CDR3 DNA reads TGTGCCAGCAGCCCCGGCGGGCGGGACTACGAGCAGTACTTC. It translates to CASSPGGRDYEQYF.

Worth noting for this clone: Other DNA sequences within the sample encode an identical CDR3. The J gene is TRBJ2-3, the V gene TRBV7-3; tentative D call: TRBD1 (7 bases). V was clipped by 0 bases and J by 9 bases, with 13 bases between them. CDR1 is SGHTA and CDR2 is FQGTGA in the germline V gene. The CDR3 has 14 residues. In nucleotides, the CDR3 is TGTGCCAGCAGCTTAACAGGAGGGGGCGACACGCAGTATTTT. Translating gives CASSLTGGGDTQYF.

The rearrangement joins TRBV4-1 to TRBJ1-1, with 9 positions matching TRBD1. The germline gives CDR1 MGHRA, CDR2 YSYEKL. The CDR3 is 17 residues long. The J segment lost 3 bases and the V segment lost 1 base, leaving 9 bases of the junction unmatched. This CDR3 is CASSQAGTGKRYTEAFF. The DNA for the CDR3 is TGCGCCAGCAGCCAAGCCGGGACAGGGAAAAGGTACACTGAAGCTTTCTTT.

The chain recombines TRBV30 with TRBJ1-4; 7 nucleotides align to TRBD1. Per germline, CDR1 GTSNPN and CDR2 SVGIG (reference sequence). J gave up 8 bases and V 3 bases, and 9 bases lay outside the gene matches. The length of the CDR3 is 14 residues. The CDR3 DNA reads TGTGCCTGGAGGGCCGACAGGGCGGAAGAAAAACTGTTTTTT. It yields the protein CAWRADRAEEKLFF.

V gene TRBV9 combines with J gene TRBJ2-3, with 11 positions matching TRBD2. The J segment lost 6 bases and the V segment lost 3 bases, leaving 9 bases of the junction unmatched. The CDR3 runs to 16 residues. Germline CDR1 is SGDLS and CDR2 is YYNGEE. The chain's CDR3 is CASSGQTSGMEDTQYF. CDR3 nucleotide sequence: TGTGCCAGCAGCGGGCAGACTAGCGGGATGGAGGATACGCAGTATTTT.

This clone was observed once. The J gene is TRBJ1-4, the V gene TRBV6-1; 8 bases line up with TRBD1. The germline V gene has CDR1 MNHNS and CDR2 SASEGT. With V trimmed by 7 bases and J by 4 bases, 8 bases remained unmatched. The CDR3 contains 15 residues. The CDR3 DNA follows: TGTGCCAGCAATGATGCGGGACAGGTTAATGAAAAACTGTTTTTT. Protein sequence: CASNDAGQVNEKLFF.

The table lists this clone with a count of one. The chain uses TRBV2 and TRBJ1-1; the D gene is possibly TRBD1 (6 bases). V was trimmed by 11 bases and J by 0 bases, leaving 16 bases between them. The CDR3 has 14 amino acids. Germline assignment: CDR1 SNHLY and CDR2 FYNNEI. In DNA form, the CDR3 reads TGTGCCGGACGACAGGAAAACATGAACACTGAAGCTTTCTTT. It translates to CAGRQENMNTEAFF.

J is TRBJ2-7 and V is TRBV6-1; 9 bases line up with TRBD1. The CDR3 contains 15 residues. Unmatched junction bases numbered 9, after V lost 6 bases and J lost 3 bases. The germline V gene encodes CDR1 MNHNS and CDR2 SASEGT. The DNA of the CDR3 is TGTGCCAGCAGCTCGAGGGGGACAGGGTTCTACGAGCAGTACTTC. Residues: CASSSRGTGFYEQYF.

The chain employs TRBV27 and TRBJ2-7; 8 positions match TRBD1. J lost 4 bases, V lost 5 bases, and 4 bases had no gene match. CDR3 length equals 13 residues. Per germline, CDR1 MNHEY and CDR2 SMNVEV (reference sequence). DNA for the CDR3: TGTGCCAGCAGTCCCCGGACAGGGTACGAGCAGTACTTC. Translation: CASSPRTGYEQYF.